What follows are 14 T cell receptor beta chains derived from one specimen sequenced in a study of cytomegalovirus exposure and HLA in healthy donors (dated by TCRdb to between 2016 and 2019). Receptor amplification or capture employed the immunoSEQ multiplex PCR assay. The multiplex PCR relied on a mix of 60 forward primers for TCR Vbeta segments and 13 reverse primers for TCR Jbeta segments. Entries here come from immuneACCESS through TCRdb and include only in-frame sequences with V and J called. Some clones fail to appear in such tables; in the studies checked, an unresolved V gene covers under half of the shortfall, and the cause of the remainder is unknown. The sample table lists about 180,000 clones, approximately 78% of them with a count of one. The ten biggest clones cover about 13% of the sample. The sample was PBMCs. The source of these receptors is a woman aged 45-65 years in good health and CMV-seropositive.

The chain is built from TRBV19 and TRBJ2-7; maybe TRBD1 (6 bases). Trimming took off 8 bases at V and 3 bases at J, with 17 bases between the two ends. The V gene's germline CDR1 is LNHDA and CDR2 SQIVND (reference sequence). The CDR3 is made up of 14 amino acids. CDR3 loop: CASRAGGEGYEQYF. CDR3 nucleotide sequence: TGTGCCAGTCGTGCTGGGGGCGAAGGCTACGAGCAGTACTTC.

As regards this clone: Additional DNA sequences in this sample encode the identical CDR3. The gene calls are TRBV5-1 and TRBJ2-5; the match to TRBD1 covers 8 bases. Unmatched junction bases numbered 7, after V lost 4 bases and J lost 5 bases. The CDR3 runs to 14 residues. Germline loops: CDR1 SGHRS, CDR2 YFSETQ. The CDR3 nucleotides are TGCGCCAGCAGCCTAGGACAGGGAAGGGAGACCCAGTACTTC. As protein: CASSLGQGRETQYF.

The rearrangement links TRBV10-3 to TRBJ1-2; TRBD1 aligns across 10 bases. The CDR3 totals 14 residues. Germline CDR1 reads ENHRY; CDR2 reads SYGVKD. The V and J ends lost 6 bases and 8 bases, in that order; junction bases with no gene match: 9. Written as DNA, the CDR3 is TGTGCCATCAGCCCCCCGAGGGACAGGGGAGGCTACACCTTC. Translated, it gives CAISPPRDRGGYTF.

V usage is TRBV19 and J usage is TRBJ1-5; unclear D gene. The CDR3 sequence is 15 residues long. Trimming left V 7 bases short and J 0 bases short, with 13 bases between. Germline CDR1 LNHDA, CDR2 SQIVND (reference sequence). Written as DNA, the CDR3 is TGTGCCAGTAACAGACTACTTGGTAGCAATCAGCCCCAGCATTTT. This sequence encodes CASNRLLGSNQPQHF.

This chain links TRBV5-5 with TRBJ2-5; D gene uncertain. The CDR3 is 13 residues long. Germline V gives CDR1 SGHKS, CDR2 YYEKEE (reference sequence). Trimming took 0 bases from V and 7 from J, leaving 10 bases between them. CDR3 nucleotides: TGTGCCAGCAGCTTGGAGACCCCGGGGACCCAGTACTTC. This gives the protein CASSLETPGTQYF.

This clone was counted a few times. The chain recombines TRBV6-1 with TRBJ1-3, with 9 positions matching TRBD1. Germline CDR1 is MNHNS and CDR2 is SASEGT. The CDR3 consists of 17 residues. The V segment lost 2 bases and the J segment 3 bases; nucleotides outside the gene matches: 8. CDR3 sequence reads: CASSEWGQGTIGNTIYF. CDR3 coding DNA: TGTGCCAGCAGTGAATGGGGACAGGGAACCATTGGAAACACCATATATTTT.

The genes are TRBV30 and TRBJ2-7; tentatively, D is TRBD2 (5 bases). There are 14 residues in the CDR3. The V gene lost 5 bases and the J gene lost 3 bases, with 17 bases spanning the gap. CDR1 and CDR2 (germline): GTSNPN, SVGIG (reference sequence). In DNA, the CDR3 is TGTGCCTGGCGTTCACTAGGGTCTAACTACGAGCAGTACTTC. As protein: CAWRSLGSNYEQYF.

This clone was detected a few times. The rearrangement uses TRBV10-2 and TRBJ2-7; 9 nucleotides match TRBD1. Unmatched junction bases numbered 10, after V lost 10 bases and J lost 6 bases. The CDR3 has 13 amino acids. The germline CDR1 and CDR2 sequences are WSHSY and SAAADI. CDR3: CAIADRGRGEQYF. For the CDR3, the DNA is TGCGCCATCGCGGACAGGGGAAGGGGCGAGCAGTACTTC.

The chain joins TRBV7-3 to TRBJ1-2; the match to TRBD1 covers 8 bases. Looked up from germline, CDR1 is SGHTA and CDR2 is FQGTGA. The CDR3 has 16 residues. Losses at the gene ends were 2 bases for V and 6 bases for J; bases not matched to a gene: 11. CDR3 residues: CASSLSAGGRIDGYTF. The CDR3 DNA follows: TGTGCCAGCAGCTTATCGGCAGGGGGCCGGATAGATGGCTACACCTTC.

The chain is built from TRBV5-6 and TRBJ1-3; TRBD1 might be the D (5 bases). The CDR3 loop spans 17 amino acids. Per the germline V gene, CDR1 is SGHDT and CDR2 is YYEEEE. The V and J ends lost 0 bases and 0 bases respectively, with 13 bases between them. CDR3 DNA: TGTGCCAGCAGCTTGGCTGCAGGGACTTCCTCTGGAAACACCATATATTTT. Its protein is CASSLAAGTSSGNTIYF.

This clone was seen a handful of times. The J gene is TRBJ1-2, the V gene TRBV7-8; D unresolved. This CDR3 is 12 amino acids long. Trimming took off 5 bases at V and 8 bases at J, with 12 bases between the two ends. In germline, CDR1 is SGHVS, CDR2 FQNEAQ. This chain's CDR3 is CASSPGVDGYTF. The CDR3 coding sequence is TGTGCCAGCAGCCCCGGGGTTGACGGCTACACCTTC.

This clone was detected only a few times. Here the CDR3 DNA reads TGTGCCAGCAGTCCTACAGGGGGAAGAAACACCATATATTTT. It encodes CASSPTGGRNTIYF. The rearrangement joins TRBV6-5 to TRBJ1-3; 8 nucleotides line up with TRBD1. The CDR3 is 14 residues long. CDR1 is MNHEY and CDR2 is SVGAGI in the germline V gene. Losses at the gene ends were 5 bases for V and 5 bases for J; bases not matched to a gene: 5.

The count of this clone is one. The chain carries TRBV9 and TRBJ2-1; 9 bases match TRBD2. CDR1 is SGDLS, CDR2 YYNGEE, per germline. The CDR3 spans 14 residues. V was pared by 3 bases and J by 7 bases, with 5 bases of the junction left unmatched. The CDR3 coding sequence is TGTGCCAGCAGCGCGGGACTAGCCAAGAATGAGCAGTTCTTC. Protein: CASSAGLAKNEQFF.

V gene TRBV9 combines with J gene TRBJ2-1, with TRBD2 matching 12 bases. The CDR3 extends over 19 amino acids. The ends lost 0 bases at V and 0 bases at J; junction bases unmatched: 7. Germline-derived CDR1 and CDR2 are SGDLS and YYNGEE. The CDR3 DNA follows: TGTGCCAGCAGCGTAGCTAGCGGGGGGGGGACTAGCTCCTACAATGAGCAGTTCTTC. Encoded protein: CASSVASGGGTSSYNEQFF.